This T cell receptor (beta chain) is drawn from a study of blood T cell repertoires in COVID-19 (dated by TCRdb to the early 2020s). Study-wide context: Samples from collaborators originated in the United States, Italy and Spain and spanned both the acute and convalescent phases of COVID-19. The prospective study material was composed of cDNA or gDNA derived from T cells, B-cell-depleted T cells, or PBMCs. Deeply sampled blood TCRbeta repertoires from subjects exposed to, actively infected with, or recovered from COVID-19 were included in the dataset. The repertoires were released in a freely available public database meant as a resource for research on the immune response to SARS-CoV-2. Samples were obtained from the ongoing ImmuneRACE study (first 160 participants) and from over a thousand subjects provided by 6 global collaborators. Sample metadata almost always included a de-identified subject ID, COVID-19 status, age in years and sex. Where HLA class I and class II types were available, the types were taken from metadata supplied by the sample provider, not from assay-based typing. Study-level results and caveats: The amount of clinical and demographic metadata varied by source and participant and was provided uncurated.

The immunoSEQ Assay, a bias-controlled multiplex PCR, was used to amplify TCRbeta CDR3 regions from genomic DNA. In the original analysis: The number of nucleated cells in each sample was estimated by amplification of reference gene primers within the assay. Sequence reads were collapsed and filtered to measure the absolute abundance of every unique TCRbeta CDR3 rearrangement. For each sample, productive Simpson clonality was calculated as the square root of Simpson's diversity index over productive rearrangements. Imported from immuneACCESS, the table was reduced by TCRdb to in-frame sequences with V and J called. These copies leave out some clones; in studies compared against another copy, an unresolved V gene accounts for under half, and the cause of the remainder is not known. D and trimming come from the DNA, and the V and J calls and clone size come from that table. Recorded for this sample are fewer than 200,000 clones; roughly 88% of them occurred a single time. Of the sample, roughly 1.1% falls within the top ten clones.

A second Seattle source provided samples from volunteer blood donors who had recovered from COVID-19. Each collaborating institution followed its own protocols to collect whole blood in K2EDTA tubes. For TCRbeta analysis, collaborators shipped samples as frozen whole blood, isolated PBMCs, or DNA extracted from either of those sample types. With regard to this clone: Its recognized antigen is unknown. There are no base qualities to consult, and no much larger clone falls within one base.

The sequence derives from a man between 60 and 75 years old who had recovered from COVID-19. The sequencing sample was made of peripheral blood.

The DNA is as follows: TGTGCCAGCGGGCGGGACAGGGGGACAGATACGCAGTATTTT. Its protein product is CASGRDRGTDTQYF. This receptor chain uses TRBV11-3 and TRBJ2-3, and TRBD1 matches 11 of the central bases. At the junction V is shortened by 8 bases and J by 3 bases; bases outside the gene matches: 4. Including cysteine and phenylalanine, the CDR3 has 14 amino acids. The sequence is cut down to CDR3 DNA, 42 bases in frame from base 1. Taken from the germline V gene, the CDR1 and CDR2 loops are SGHNT and YENEEA.